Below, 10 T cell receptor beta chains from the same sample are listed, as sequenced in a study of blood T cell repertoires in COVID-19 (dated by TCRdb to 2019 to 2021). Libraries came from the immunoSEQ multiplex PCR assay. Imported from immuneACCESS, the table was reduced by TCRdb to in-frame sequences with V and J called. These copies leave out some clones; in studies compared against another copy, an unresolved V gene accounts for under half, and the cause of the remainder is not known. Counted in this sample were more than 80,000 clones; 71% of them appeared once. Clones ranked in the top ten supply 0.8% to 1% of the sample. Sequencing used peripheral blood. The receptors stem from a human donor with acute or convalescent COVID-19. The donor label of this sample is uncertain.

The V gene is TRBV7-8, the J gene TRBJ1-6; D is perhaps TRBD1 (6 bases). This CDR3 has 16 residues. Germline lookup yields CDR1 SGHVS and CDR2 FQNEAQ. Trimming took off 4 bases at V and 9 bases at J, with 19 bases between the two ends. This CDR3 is CASSYALGQYPSPLHF. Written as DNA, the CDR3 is TGTGCCAGCAGCTACGCCCTTGGACAGTATCCTTCACCCCTCCACTTT.

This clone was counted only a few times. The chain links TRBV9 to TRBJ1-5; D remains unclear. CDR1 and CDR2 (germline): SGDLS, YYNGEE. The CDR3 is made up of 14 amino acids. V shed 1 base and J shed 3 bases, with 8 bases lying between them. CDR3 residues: CASSVNGDNQPQHF. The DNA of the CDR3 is TGTGCCAGCAGCGTAAACGGGGACAATCAGCCCCAGCATTTT.

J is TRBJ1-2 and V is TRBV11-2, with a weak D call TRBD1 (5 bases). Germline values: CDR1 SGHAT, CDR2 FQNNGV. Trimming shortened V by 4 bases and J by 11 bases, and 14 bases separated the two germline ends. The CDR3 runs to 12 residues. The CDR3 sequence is CASSSTPPGYTF. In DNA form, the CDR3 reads TGTGCCAGCAGCTCGACACCTCCAGGGTACACCTTC.

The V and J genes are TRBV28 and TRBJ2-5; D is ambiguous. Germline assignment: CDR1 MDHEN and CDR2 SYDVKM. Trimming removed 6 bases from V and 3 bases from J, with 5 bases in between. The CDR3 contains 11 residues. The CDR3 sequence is CASSTKETQYF. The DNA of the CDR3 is TGTGCCAGCAGCACAAAAGAGACCCAGTACTTC.

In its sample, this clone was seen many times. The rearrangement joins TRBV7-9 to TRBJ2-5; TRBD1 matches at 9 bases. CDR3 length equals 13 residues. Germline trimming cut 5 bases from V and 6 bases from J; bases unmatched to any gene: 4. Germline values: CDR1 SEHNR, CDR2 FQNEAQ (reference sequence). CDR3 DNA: TGTGCCAGCAGCACAGGGGGCGAAAAGACCCAGTACTTC. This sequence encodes CASSTGGEKTQYF.

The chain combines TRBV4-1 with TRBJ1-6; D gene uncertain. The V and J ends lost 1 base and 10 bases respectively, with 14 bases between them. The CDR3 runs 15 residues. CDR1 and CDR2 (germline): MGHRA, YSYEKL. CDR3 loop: CASSQGLAGGSPLHF. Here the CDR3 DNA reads TGCGCCAGCAGCCAAGGATTGGCGGGAGGCTCACCCCTCCACTTT.

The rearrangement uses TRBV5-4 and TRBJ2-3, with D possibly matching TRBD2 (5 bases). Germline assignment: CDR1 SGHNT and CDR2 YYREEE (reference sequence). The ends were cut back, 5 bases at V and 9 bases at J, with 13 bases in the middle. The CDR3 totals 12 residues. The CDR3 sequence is CASSTDRETQYF. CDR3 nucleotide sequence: TGTGCCAGCAGTACAGACCGGGAAACGCAGTATTTT.

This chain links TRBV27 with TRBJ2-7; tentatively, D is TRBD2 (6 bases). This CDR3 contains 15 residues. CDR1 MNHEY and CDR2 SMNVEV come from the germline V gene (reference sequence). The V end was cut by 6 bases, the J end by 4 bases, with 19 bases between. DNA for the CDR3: TGTGCCAGCAGCCTGGGGGTGGGGACTCTGTACGAGCAGTACTTC. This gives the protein CASSLGVGTLYEQYF.

The CDR3 DNA follows: TGTGCCAGCAGCCCGGGACAGGGAACCCCCCTCAGCTCCTACGAGCAGTACGTC. This gives the protein CASSPGQGTPLSSYEQYV. The chain couples TRBV7-9 to TRBJ2-7; 9 bases align to TRBD1. The CDR3 loop spans 18 amino acids. V was clipped by 5 bases and J by 0 bases; unmatched bases: 14. Germline values: CDR1 SEHNR, CDR2 FQNEAQ (reference sequence).

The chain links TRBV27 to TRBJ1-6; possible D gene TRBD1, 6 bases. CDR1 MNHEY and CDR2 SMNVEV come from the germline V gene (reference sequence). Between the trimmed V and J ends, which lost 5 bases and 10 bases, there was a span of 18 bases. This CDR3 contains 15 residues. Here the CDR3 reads CASSSGQPRRSPLHF. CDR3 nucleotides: TGTGCCAGCAGTAGCGGACAGCCCCGACGATCACCCCTCCACTTT.